What follows is one T cell receptor (beta chain) and its context. What antigen it recognizes has not been identified. No per-base quality is available; no much larger clone lies one base away. These data come from a study of response to subunit inactivated influenza vaccine (dated by TCRdb to the late 2010s). Regarding the complete study: The study used deep quantitative T cell receptor repertoire profiling to track responses to a trivalent subunit inactivated influenza vaccine. General findings and caveats noted by the study authors: The authors suggested that each seasonal influenza vaccination may recruit only a limited number of new T cells.

The library was produced with RT-PCR. The data were produced on an Illumina HiSeq 2500. The public reads were reprocessed in TCRdb via fastp at Q25 and MiXCR, keeping in-frame beta chains. Rows with a matching CDR3 protein are joined into one entry that keeps the most common DNA and genes. The sample yields 430,000 or so distinct CDR3 sequences; approximately 11% were counted once. Clones ranked in the top ten supply roughly 12% of the sample. V is cut by 0 bases and J by 7 bases, and the space between the germline ends is 9 bases. From the germline V gene, CDR1 is SGHAT and CDR2 is FQNNGV. The CDR3 starts with the cysteine, ends with the phenylalanine, and has 13 residues. Only the CDR3 part of the read is kept: 39 bases, read in frame from the first base. What the time point label conveys for this sample: approximately 47 days after influenza vaccine administration.

This receptor was obtained from a man over 45 who received an inactivated influenza vaccine. Donor details come from another sample of the same person, matched by shared clones. The chain is assembled from TRBV11-2 and TRBJ2-5, with no D gene named confidently. Sample: PBMCs from blood, taken more than 35 days after vaccination. The CDR3 loop reads CASSLEGRTTQYF. The DNA is TGTGCCAGCAGCTTAGAAGGTCGGACGACCCAGTACTTC.